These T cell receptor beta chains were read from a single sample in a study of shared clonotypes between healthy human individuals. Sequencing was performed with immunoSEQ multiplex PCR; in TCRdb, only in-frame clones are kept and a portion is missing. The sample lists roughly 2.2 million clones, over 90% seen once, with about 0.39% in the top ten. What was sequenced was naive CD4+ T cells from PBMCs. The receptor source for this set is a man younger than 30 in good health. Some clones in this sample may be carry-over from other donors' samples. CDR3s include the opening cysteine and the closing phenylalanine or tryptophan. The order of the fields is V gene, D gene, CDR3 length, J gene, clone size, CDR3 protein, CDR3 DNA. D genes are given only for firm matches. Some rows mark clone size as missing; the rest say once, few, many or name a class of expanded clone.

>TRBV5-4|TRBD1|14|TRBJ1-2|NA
CASSLDRGLVGYTF
TGTGCCAGCAGCTTGGACAGGGGTTTGGTTGGCTACACCTTC
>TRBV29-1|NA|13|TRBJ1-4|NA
CSVRGGSDEKLFF
TGCAGCGTCCGGGGGGGATCGGACGAAAAACTGTTTTTT
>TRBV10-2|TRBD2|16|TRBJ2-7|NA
CASSGRSGKTDYEQYF
TGCGCCAGCAGTGGGAGGAGCGGGAAGACGGATTACGAGCAGTACTTC
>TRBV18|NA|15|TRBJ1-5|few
CASSLGARSNQPQHF
TGTGCCAGCTCACTGGGGGCCCGAAGCAATCAGCCCCAGCATTTT
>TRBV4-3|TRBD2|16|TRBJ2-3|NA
CASSQDRGTSADTQYF
TGCGCCAGCAGCCAAGATCGCGGGACTAGTGCAGATACGCAGTATTTT
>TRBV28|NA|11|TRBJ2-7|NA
CATRRGYEQYF
TGTGCCACCCGAAGGGGCTACGAGCAGTACTTC
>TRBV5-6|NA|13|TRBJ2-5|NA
CASSLGRREAQYF
TGTGCCAGCAGCTTGGGAAGGAGAGAGGCCCAGTACTTC
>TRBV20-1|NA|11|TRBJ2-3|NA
CSAAREDTQYF
TGCAGTGCTGCGCGGGAAGATACGCAGTATTTT
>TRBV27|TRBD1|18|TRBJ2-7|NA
CASSATSRDRGLGFEQYF
TGTGCCAGCAGCGCGACGTCGCGGGACAGGGGGCTGGGGTTCGAGCAGTACTTC
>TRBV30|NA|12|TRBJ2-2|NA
CAWRRLTGELFF
TGTGCCTGGAGGAGACTCACCGGGGAGCTGTTTTTT
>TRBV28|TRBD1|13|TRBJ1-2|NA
CASSPGTGKGYTF
TGTGCCAGCAGTCCCGGGACAGGGAAAGGCTACACCTTC
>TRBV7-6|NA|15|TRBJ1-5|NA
CASSLGAGWGQPQHF
TGTGCCAGCAGCTTAGGAGCTGGATGGGGACAGCCCCAGCATTTT
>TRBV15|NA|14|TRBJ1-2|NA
CATSSKTSNYGYTF
TGTGCCACCAGCAGCAAAACCTCTAACTATGGCTACACCTTC
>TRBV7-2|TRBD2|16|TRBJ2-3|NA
CASSPLRAGSTDTQYF
TGTGCCAGCAGCCCCCTCCGAGCGGGAAGCACAGATACGCAGTATTTT
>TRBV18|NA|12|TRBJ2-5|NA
CASSTNKETQYF
TGTGCCAGCTCAACAAACAAAGAGACCCAGTACTTC
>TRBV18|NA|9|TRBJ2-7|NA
CASSPPGYF
TGTGCCAGCTCACCGCCCGGGTACTTC